This TCR beta chain appears in the sequencing data of a study of T cells after yellow fever vaccination. Study-wide findings and caveats: Clonotypes appearing in both CD4 and CD8 compartments existed, and their share was small. Most primary-vaccination clones recurred post-booster (just under 98% CD4, around 90% CD8). The study noted that FACS-sorted repertoires could contain abundant clonotypes contaminating from the bulk population.

One entry per CDR3 protein results from TCRdb running MiXCR on the 5' RACE reads. The table records some 340,000 distinct CDR3 sequences, roughly 3.9% of them present only once. The CDR3 spans 16 residues. Trimming shortened V by 1 base and J by 0 bases, and 10 bases separated the two germline ends. Germline assignment: CDR1 MNHNY and CDR2 SVGAGI (reference sequence). This clonotype was seen at least ten times. Its antigen is still unknown. The sample was PBMCs, taken 5 days after the yellow fever booster vaccination. The receptor comes from a man aged 18 to 29 who received the YFV17D yellow fever vaccine. V and J are TRBV6-6 and TRBJ2-1, with D unclear. This chain's CDR3 is CASSYFLGSSYNEQFF. The CDR3 DNA sequence: TGTGCCAGCAGTTACTTTCTTGGTAGCTCCTACAATGAGCAGTTCTTC.